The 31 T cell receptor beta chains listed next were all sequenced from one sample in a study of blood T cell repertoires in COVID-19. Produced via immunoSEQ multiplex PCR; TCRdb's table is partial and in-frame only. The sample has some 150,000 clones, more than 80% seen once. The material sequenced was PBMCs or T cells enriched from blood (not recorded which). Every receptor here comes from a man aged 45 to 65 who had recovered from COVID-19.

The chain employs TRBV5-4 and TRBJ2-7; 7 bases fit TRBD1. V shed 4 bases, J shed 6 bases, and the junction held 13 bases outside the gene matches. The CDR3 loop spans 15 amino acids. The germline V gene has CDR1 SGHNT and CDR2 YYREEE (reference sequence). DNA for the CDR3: TGTGCCAGCAGCCCCGGGACAGTCCTCGGGACCGAGCAGTACTTC. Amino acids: CASSPGTVLGTEQYF.

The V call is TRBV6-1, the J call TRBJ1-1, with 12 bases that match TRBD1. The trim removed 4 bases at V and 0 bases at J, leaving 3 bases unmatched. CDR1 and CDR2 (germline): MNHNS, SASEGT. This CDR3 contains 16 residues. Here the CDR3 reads CASSAGTGGMNTEAFF. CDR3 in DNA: TGTGCCAGCAGTGCCGGGACAGGGGGCATGAACACTGAAGCTTTCTTT.

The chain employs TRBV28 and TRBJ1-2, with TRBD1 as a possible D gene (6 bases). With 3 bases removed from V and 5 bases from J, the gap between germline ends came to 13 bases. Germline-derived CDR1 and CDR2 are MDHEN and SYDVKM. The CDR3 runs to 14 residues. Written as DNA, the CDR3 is TGTGCCAGCAGTTTGGGGGGGGCTACATATGGCTACACCTTC. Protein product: CASSLGGATYGYTF.

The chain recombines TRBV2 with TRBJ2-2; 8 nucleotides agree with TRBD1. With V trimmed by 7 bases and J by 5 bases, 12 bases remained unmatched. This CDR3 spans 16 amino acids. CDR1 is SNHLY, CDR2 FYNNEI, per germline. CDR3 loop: CASMRRQGRGTGELFF. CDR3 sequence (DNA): TGTGCCAGCATGAGGAGACAGGGGAGAGGAACCGGGGAGCTGTTTTTT.

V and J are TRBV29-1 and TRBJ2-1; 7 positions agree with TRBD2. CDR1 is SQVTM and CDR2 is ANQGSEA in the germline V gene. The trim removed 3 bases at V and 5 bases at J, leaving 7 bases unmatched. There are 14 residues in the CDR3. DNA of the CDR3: TGCAGCGTTGAGTTTCTAGCGGTAGACAATGAGCAGTTCTTC. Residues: CSVEFLAVDNEQFF.

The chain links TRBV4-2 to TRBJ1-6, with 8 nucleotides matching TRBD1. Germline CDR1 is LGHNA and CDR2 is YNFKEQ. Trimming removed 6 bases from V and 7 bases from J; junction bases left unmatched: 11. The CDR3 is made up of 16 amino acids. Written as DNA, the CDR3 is TGTGCCAGCAGACTGGTGTACGGGACAGGAAATTCACCCCTCCACTTT. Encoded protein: CASRLVYGTGNSPLHF.

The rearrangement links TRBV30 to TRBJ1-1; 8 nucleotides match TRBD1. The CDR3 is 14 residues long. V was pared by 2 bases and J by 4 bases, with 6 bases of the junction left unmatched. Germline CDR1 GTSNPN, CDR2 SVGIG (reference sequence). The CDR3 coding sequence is TGTGCCTGGAGTCCAGGGGGCTTGAGCACTGAAGCTTTCTTT. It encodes CAWSPGGLSTEAFF.

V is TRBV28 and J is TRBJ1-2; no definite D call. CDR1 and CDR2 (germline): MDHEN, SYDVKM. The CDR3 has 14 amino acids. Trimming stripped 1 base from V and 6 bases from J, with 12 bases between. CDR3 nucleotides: TGTGCCAGCAGTTTATCCACAAAGATCAATGGCTACACCTTC. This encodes CASSLSTKINGYTF.

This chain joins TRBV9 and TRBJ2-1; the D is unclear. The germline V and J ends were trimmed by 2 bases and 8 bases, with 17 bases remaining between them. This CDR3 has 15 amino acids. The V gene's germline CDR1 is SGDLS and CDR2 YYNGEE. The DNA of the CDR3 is TGTGCCAGCAGCGTGTACGGCCCCCCTCGGGATGAGCAGTTCTTC. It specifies CASSVYGPPRDEQFF.

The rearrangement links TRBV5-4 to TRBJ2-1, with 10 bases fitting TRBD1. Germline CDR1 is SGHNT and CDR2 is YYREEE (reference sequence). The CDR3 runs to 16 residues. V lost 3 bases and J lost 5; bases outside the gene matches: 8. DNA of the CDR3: TGTGCCAGCAGCTCGACTGGGACAGGGGAGGACAATGAGCAGTTCTTC. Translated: CASSSTGTGEDNEQFF.

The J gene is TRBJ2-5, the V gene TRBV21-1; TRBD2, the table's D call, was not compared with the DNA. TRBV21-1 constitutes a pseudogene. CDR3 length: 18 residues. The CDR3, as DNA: TGTGCCAGCAGCAAAGCGCTCCCTCAGCCAAACTCCGGGGAGACCCAGTACTTC. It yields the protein CASSKALPQPNSGETQYF.

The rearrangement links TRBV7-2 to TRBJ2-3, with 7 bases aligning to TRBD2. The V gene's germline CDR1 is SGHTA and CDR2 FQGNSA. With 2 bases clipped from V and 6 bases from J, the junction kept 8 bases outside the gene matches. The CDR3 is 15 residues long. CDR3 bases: TGTGCCAGCAGCTTAAAACTGAACGGGAGGGATACGCAGTATTTT. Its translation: CASSLKLNGRDTQYF.

CDR3 in DNA: TGTGCCAGCACTAGGGACTTACACACAGATACGCAGTATTTT. Its translation: CASTRDLHTDTQYF. The rearrangement uses TRBV5-4 and TRBJ2-3; a weak D match, TRBD2 (6 bases). Per germline, CDR1 SGHNT and CDR2 YYREEE (reference sequence). CDR3 size: 14 residues. Trimming shortened V by 6 bases and J by 2 bases, and 13 bases separated the two germline ends.

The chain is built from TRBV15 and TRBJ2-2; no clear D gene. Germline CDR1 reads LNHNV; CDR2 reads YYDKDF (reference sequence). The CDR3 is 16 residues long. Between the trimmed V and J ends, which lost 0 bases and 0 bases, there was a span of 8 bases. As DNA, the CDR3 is TGTGCCACCAGCAGAGATTGGTCGGCGAACACCGGGGAGCTGTTTTTT. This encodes CATSRDWSANTGELFF.

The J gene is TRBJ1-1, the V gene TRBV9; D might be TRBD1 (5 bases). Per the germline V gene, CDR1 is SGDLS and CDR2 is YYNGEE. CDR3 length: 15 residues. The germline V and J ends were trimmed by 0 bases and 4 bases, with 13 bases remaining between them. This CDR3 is CASSVVAQGITEAFF. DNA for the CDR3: TGTGCCAGCAGCGTAGTGGCCCAGGGAATCACTGAAGCTTTCTTT.

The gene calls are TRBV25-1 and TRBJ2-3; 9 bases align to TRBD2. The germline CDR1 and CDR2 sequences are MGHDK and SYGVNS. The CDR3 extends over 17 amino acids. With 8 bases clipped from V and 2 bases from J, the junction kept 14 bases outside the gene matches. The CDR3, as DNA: TGTGCCAGCCCAAGGCGTTCGCGGGAGGGAACCACAGATACGCAGTATTTT. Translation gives CASPRRSREGTTDTQYF.

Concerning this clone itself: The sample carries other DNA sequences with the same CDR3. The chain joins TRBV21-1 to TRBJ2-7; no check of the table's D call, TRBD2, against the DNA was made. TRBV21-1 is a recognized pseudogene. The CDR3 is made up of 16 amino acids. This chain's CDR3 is CASSKSGEGTSYEQYF. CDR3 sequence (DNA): TGTGCCAGTAGCAAATCCGGGGAAGGTACCTCCTACGAGCAGTACTTC.

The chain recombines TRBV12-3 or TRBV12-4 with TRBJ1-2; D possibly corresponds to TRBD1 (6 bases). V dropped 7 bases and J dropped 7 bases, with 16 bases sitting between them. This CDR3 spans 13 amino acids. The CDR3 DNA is TGTGCCAGCACCTACCGGGGCAGGGGTGGCTACACCTTC. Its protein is CASTYRGRGGYTF.

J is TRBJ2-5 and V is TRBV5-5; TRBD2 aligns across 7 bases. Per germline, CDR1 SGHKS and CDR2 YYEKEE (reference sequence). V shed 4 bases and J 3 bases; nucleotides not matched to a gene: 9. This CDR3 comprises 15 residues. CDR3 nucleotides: TGTGCCAGCAGCCCAGGACTAGGTTTGGAAGAGACCCAGTACTTC. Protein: CASSPGLGLEETQYF.

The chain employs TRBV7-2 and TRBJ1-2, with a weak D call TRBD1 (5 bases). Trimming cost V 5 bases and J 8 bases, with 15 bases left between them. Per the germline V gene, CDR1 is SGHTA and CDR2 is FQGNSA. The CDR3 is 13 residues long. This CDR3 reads CASSLGGTGGYTF. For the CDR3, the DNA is TGTGCCAGCAGCCTCGGGGGGACCGGGGGCTACACCTTC.

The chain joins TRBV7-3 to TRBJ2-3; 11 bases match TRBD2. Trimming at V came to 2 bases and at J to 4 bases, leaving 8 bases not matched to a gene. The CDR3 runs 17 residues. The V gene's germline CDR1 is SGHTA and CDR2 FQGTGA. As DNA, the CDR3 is TGTGCCAGCAGCTTAGGGCTAGCGGGGGGTGCATCAGATACGCAGTATTTT. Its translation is CASSLGLAGGASDTQYF.

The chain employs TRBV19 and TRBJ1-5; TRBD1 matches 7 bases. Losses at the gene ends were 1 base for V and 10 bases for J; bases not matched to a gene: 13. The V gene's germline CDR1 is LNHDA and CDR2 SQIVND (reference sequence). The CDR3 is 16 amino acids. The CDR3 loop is CASSIAGTASSLPQHF. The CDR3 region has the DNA TGTGCCAGTAGTATAGCTGGGACAGCCTCTTCCCTCCCCCAGCATTTT.

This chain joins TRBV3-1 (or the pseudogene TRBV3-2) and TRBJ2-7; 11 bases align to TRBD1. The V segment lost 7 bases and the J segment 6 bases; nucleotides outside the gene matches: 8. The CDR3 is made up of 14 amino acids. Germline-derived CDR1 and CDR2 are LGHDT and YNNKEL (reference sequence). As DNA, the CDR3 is TGTGCCAGCACCCGGGACAGGGGGATACTCGAGCAGTACTTC. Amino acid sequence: CASTRDRGILEQYF.

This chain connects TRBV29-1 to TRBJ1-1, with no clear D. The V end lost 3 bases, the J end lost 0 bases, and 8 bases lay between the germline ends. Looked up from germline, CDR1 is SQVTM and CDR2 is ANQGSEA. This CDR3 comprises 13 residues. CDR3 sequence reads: CSVDRSVNTEAFF. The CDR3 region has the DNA TGCAGCGTTGACCGTTCAGTGAACACTGAAGCTTTCTTT.

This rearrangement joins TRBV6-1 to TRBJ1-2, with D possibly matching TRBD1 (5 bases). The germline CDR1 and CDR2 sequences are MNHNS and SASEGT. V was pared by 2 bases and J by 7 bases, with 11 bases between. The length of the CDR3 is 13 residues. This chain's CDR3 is CASSEIVGGGYTF. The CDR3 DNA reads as TGTGCCAGCAGTGAAATTGTCGGGGGTGGCTACACCTTC.

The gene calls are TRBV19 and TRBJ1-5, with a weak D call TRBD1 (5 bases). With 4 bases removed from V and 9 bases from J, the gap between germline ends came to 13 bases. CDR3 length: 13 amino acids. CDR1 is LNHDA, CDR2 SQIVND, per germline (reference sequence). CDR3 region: CASSSLTDGPQHF. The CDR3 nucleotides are TGTGCCAGTAGTAGCCTGACAGATGGGCCCCAGCATTTT.

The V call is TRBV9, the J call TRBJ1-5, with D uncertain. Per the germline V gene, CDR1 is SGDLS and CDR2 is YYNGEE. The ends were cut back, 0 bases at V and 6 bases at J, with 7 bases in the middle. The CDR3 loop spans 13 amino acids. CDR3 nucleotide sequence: TGTGCCAGCAGCGTAGCTACGGGTCAGCCCCAGCATTTT. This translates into CASSVATGQPQHF.

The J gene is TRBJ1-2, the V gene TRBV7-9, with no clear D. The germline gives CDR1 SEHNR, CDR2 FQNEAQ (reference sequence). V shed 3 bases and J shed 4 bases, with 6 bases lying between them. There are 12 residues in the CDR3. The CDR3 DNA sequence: TGTGCCAGCAGCTTCGCAGTCTATGGCTACACCTTC. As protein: CASSFAVYGYTF.

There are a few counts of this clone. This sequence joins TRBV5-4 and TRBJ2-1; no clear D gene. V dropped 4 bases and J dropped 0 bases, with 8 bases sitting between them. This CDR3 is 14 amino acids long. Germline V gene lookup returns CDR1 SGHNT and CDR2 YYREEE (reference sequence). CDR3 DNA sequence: TGTGCCAGCAGCAGCGCGAGCTCCTACAATGAGCAGTTCTTC. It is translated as CASSSASSYNEQFF.

The CDR3 sequence is CASSLSQRGGTSDTQYF. In DNA form, the CDR3 reads TGTGCCAGCAGTTTATCCCAGCGGGGGGGCACGTCAGATACGCAGTATTTT. The chain couples TRBV28 to TRBJ2-3; TRBD2 matches 10 bases. The CDR3 sequence is 17 residues long. Unmatched junction bases numbered 8, after V lost 1 base and J lost 4 bases. Germline loops: CDR1 MDHEN, CDR2 SYDVKM.

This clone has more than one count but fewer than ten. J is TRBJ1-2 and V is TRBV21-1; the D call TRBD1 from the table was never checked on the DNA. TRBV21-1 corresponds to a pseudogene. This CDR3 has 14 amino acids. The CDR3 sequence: CASPEGQTTNGYTF. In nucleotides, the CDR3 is TGTGCCAGCCCTGAAGGACAGACAACTAATGGCTACACCTTC.